The 30 T cell receptor beta chains below all came from one sample that was sequenced in a study of T cells expressing NK-cell markers. TCRdb reprocessed the 5' RACE reads and stores each CDR3 protein as one record, lacking DNA. The sample holds 300,000 to 450,000 distinct CDR3 sequences. What was sequenced was blood T cells: a sorted CD56 or NKG2C T cell subset, CD4+ or CD8+ T cells, or bulk PBMC T cells (not recorded which). These receptors all come from a man aged 18-70 years in good health.

The chain couples TRBV6-5 to TRBJ2-1. The CDR3 is 13 amino acids. The V gene's germline CDR1 is MNHEY and CDR2 SVGAGI. CDR3 loop: CASSYVRNAEQFF.

The J gene is TRBJ2-6, the V gene TRBV20-1; without DNA, the TCRdb call of TRBD1 cannot be checked. Germline lookup yields CDR1 DFQATT and CDR2 SNEGSKA (reference sequence). The CDR3 has 18 residues. The CDR3 is CSAREDRERGTGANVLTF.

This chain uses TRBV20-1 with TRBJ2-7; TCRdb outputs TRBD2, but without DNA this stays unchecked. Per the germline V gene, CDR1 is DFQATT and CDR2 is SNEGSKA (reference sequence). The CDR3 loop spans 11 amino acids. The CDR3 here is CSAGGLGEQYF.

The V and J genes are TRBV6-5 and TRBJ1-2; TCRdb lists TRBD1, though no DNA is available to test this call. Germline lookup yields CDR1 MNHEY and CDR2 SVGAGI. The CDR3 spans 15 residues. This CDR3 reads CASSYGQGPYYGYTF.

The gene calls are TRBV20-1 and TRBJ1-1. The CDR3 has 14 amino acids. Germline CDR1 DFQATT, CDR2 SNEGSKA (reference sequence). The CDR3 region is CSAVRGSSNTEAFF.

The rearrangement uses TRBV24-1 and TRBJ2-1; the TRBD1 assignment by TCRdb is unverifiable without DNA. The CDR3 is 15 residues long. Germline V lookup: CDR1 KGHDR, CDR2 SFDVKD. The CDR3 sequence: CATYRDTAAYNEQFF.

V is TRBV4-2 and J is TRBJ2-5; TCRdb's D call, TRBD2, is unchecked because there is no DNA. The CDR3 has 15 amino acids. CDR1 is LGHNA and CDR2 is YNFKEQ in the germline V gene. The CDR3: CASSRASGGQETQYF.

The chain recombines TRBV7-9 with TRBJ2-2; TCRdb's assignment of TRBD2 cannot be checked, as there is no DNA. The CDR3 has 14 amino acids. Germline CDR1 is SEHNR and CDR2 is FQNEAQ (reference sequence). CDR3 protein: CASSPGLTTGELFF.

CDR3 sequence: CASKERGLLNTEAFF. The chain has TRBV2 and TRBJ1-1; the TRBD1 assignment by TCRdb is unverifiable without DNA. CDR3 length: 15 amino acids. Germline CDR1 and CDR2: SNHLY and FYNNEI.

The chain has TRBV20-1 and TRBJ2-2; the D gene TCRdb calls, TRBD1, cannot be checked with no DNA. In germline, CDR1 is DFQATT, CDR2 SNEGSKA (reference sequence). CDR3 length equals 14 residues. The CDR3 spells CSARVGRGTGELFF.

This sequence joins TRBV6-4 and TRBJ2-3. This CDR3 is built from 15 residues. Germline values: CDR1 MRHNA, CDR2 SNTAGT. Here the CDR3 reads CASSTEGVGTDTQYF.

The chain is built from TRBV18 and TRBJ1-5; TCRdb names TRBD1, which stays unverified in the absence of DNA. Germline lookup yields CDR1 KGHSH and CDR2 LQKENI. The CDR3 has 15 amino acids. This CDR3 is CASSLQGAGNQPQHF.

The chain is built from TRBV12-3 or TRBV12-4 and TRBJ2-7. The CDR3 contains 15 residues. The CDR3 protein is CASSFAEGSPYEQYF.

V gene TRBV10-3 combines with J gene TRBJ2-2; no DNA is available, so the TRBD2 call from TCRdb remains unchecked. The CDR3 has 15 amino acids. Germline V gene sequence: CDR1 ENHRY, CDR2 SYGVKD. The CDR3: CAISESGPATGELFF.

The chain uses TRBV28 and TRBJ1-1. This CDR3 has 15 amino acids. CDR1 and CDR2 from the germline V gene are MDHEN and SYDVKM. CDR3 protein: CASSLWAGANTEAFF.

The chain recombines TRBV7-3 with TRBJ2-6; TCRdb designates TRBD1, a call that cannot be tested without DNA. The CDR3 length is 16 residues. Germline V lookup: CDR1 SGHTA, CDR2 FQGTGA. The CDR3 spells CASSRTGVGGANVLTF.

The chain joins TRBV18 to TRBJ1-1. Looked up from germline, CDR1 is KGHSH and CDR2 is LQKENI. The CDR3 length is 13 residues. The CDR3 spells CASSPLTNTEAFF.

The chain is built from TRBV12-3 or TRBV12-4 and TRBJ2-5; no DNA is available, so the TRBD1 call from TCRdb remains unchecked. This CDR3 is built from 17 residues. The CDR3: CASSQGGTNRQRETQYF.

This rearrangement joins TRBV20-1 to TRBJ1-2. The CDR3 runs 15 residues. The germline V gene has CDR1 DFQATT and CDR2 SNEGSKA (reference sequence). The CDR3 protein is CSARDLLYANYGYTF.

The rearrangement uses TRBV20-1 and TRBJ2-7. The CDR3 sequence is 11 residues long. The germline CDR1 and CDR2 sequences are DFQATT and SNEGSKA (reference sequence). CDR3 protein: CSASSTAGQYF.

The CDR3 loop reads CAISAAVSGTNSYEQYF. The chain links TRBV10-3 to TRBJ2-7; as DNA is missing, the TRBD1 call by TCRdb cannot be tested. This CDR3 region has 17 residues. CDR1 and CDR2 from the germline V gene are ENHRY and SYGVKD.

The gene calls are TRBV6-1 and TRBJ2-3; TCRdb lists TRBD1, though no DNA is available to test this call. Germline assignment: CDR1 MNHNS and CDR2 SASEGT. The CDR3 consists of 15 residues. The CDR3 is CASRRGAGLPDTQYF.

The V gene is TRBV5-1, the J gene TRBJ2-2. CDR1 is SGHRS, CDR2 YFSETQ, per germline. The CDR3 contains 16 residues. The CDR3 loop is CASSLPPSANTGELFF.

V is TRBV6-1 and J is TRBJ2-7; the D gene TCRdb calls, TRBD1, cannot be checked with no DNA. The CDR3 spans 14 residues. Germline assignment: CDR1 MNHNS and CDR2 SASEGT. The CDR3 here is CASRKSGGNREQYF.

The chain carries TRBV10-3 and TRBJ2-1; TCRdb's D call of TRBD2 is untestable without DNA. The V gene's germline CDR1 is ENHRY and CDR2 SYGVKD. The CDR3 covers 13 residues. CDR3 sequence: CANQEGNYNEQFF.

This rearrangement joins TRBV3-1 to TRBJ2-5; absent DNA, TCRdb's TRBD1 call cannot be checked. The germline CDR1 and CDR2 sequences are LGHDT and YNNKEL (reference sequence). This CDR3 is built from 17 residues. The chain's CDR3 is CASSQDSGAKYQETQYF.

J is TRBJ2-7 and V is TRBV6-5. Looked up from germline, CDR1 is MNHEY and CDR2 is SVGAGI. The CDR3 has 15 amino acids. CDR3 region: CASSYSLEYPYEQYF.

The chain is built from TRBV2 and TRBJ1-6; TCRdb designates TRBD1, a call that cannot be tested without DNA. Germline loops: CDR1 SNHLY, CDR2 FYNNEI. The CDR3 is made up of 13 amino acids. The CDR3 loop reads CATSREYNSPLHF.

The chain joins TRBV12-5 to TRBJ2-5; there is no DNA to check the TCRdb D call of TRBD1. This CDR3 region has 15 residues. From germline, CDR1 is LGHNT and CDR2 FRNRAP. The chain's CDR3 is CASGLVGTAGETQYF. Combining the CDR3 with reference TRBV12-5 and TRBJ2-5 gives the whole variable domain DARVTQTPRHKVTEMGQEVTMRCQPILGHNTVFWYRQTMMQGLELLAYFRNRAPLDDSGMPKDRFSAEMPDATLATLKIQPSEPRDSAVYFCASGLVGTAGETQYFGPGTRLLVL.

The rearrangement uses TRBV18 and TRBJ2-3; with no DNA, the TCRdb D assignment of TRBD2 cannot be verified. CDR1 is KGHSH, CDR2 LQKENI, per germline. The CDR3 spans 17 residues. The CDR3 loop is CASSPLTSGGRKDTQYF.